Following are 29 T cell receptor beta chains from one sample sequenced in a study of T cell repertoires in cytomegalovirus infection. Via MiXCR, TCRdb re-called the reads, giving one row per CDR3 protein. The data contain some 300,000 distinct CDR3 sequences, approximately 15% of them singletons. The sequencing input was PBMCs. The receptors here all came from a human donor in good health (CMV status not recorded). Some clones in this sample may be carry-over from other donors' samples.

The J gene is TRBJ2-7, the V gene TRBV12-3 or TRBV12-4; 13 bases map to TRBD2. The CDR3 is made up of 16 amino acids. Unmatched junction bases numbered 8, after V lost 5 bases and J lost 4 bases. Here the CDR3 DNA reads TGTGCCAGCAGTCTGGGACTAGCGGGGTATACTTACGAGCAGTACTTC. Encoded protein: CASSLGLAGYTYEQYF.

This clonotype was seen at least ten times. This chain uses TRBV18 with TRBJ1-5; 10 bases are shared with TRBD1. CDR1 and CDR2 from the germline V gene are KGHSH and LQKENI. The CDR3 covers 15 residues. V lost 5 bases and J lost 4; bases outside the gene matches: 5. The chain's CDR3 is CASSAPGQGNQPQHF. CDR3 coding DNA: TGTGCCAGCTCAGCCCCGGGACAGGGGAATCAGCCCCAGCATTTT.

The chain has TRBV5-1 and TRBJ2-3, with a weak D call TRBD2 (5 bases). This CDR3 contains 15 residues. CDR1 is SGHRS and CDR2 is YFSETQ in the germline V gene. With 4 bases removed from V and 1 base from J, the gap between germline ends came to 13 bases. The CDR3 sequence: CASSPDGGGTDTQYF. The CDR3 bases are TGCGCCAGCAGCCCGGATGGAGGCGGCACAGATACGCAGTATTTT.

This clonotype was counted at least ten times. V gene TRBV6-2 or TRBV6-3 combines with J gene TRBJ2-3; 7 nucleotides agree with TRBD2. Germline CDR1 and CDR2: MNHEY and SVGEGT. The V and J ends lost 6 bases and 2 bases, in that order; junction bases with no gene match: 2. The CDR3 sequence is 13 residues long. The CDR3 nucleotides read TGTGCCAGCAGGCTAGCGGTCACAGATACGCAGTATTTT. Translation: CASRLAVTDTQYF.

V and J are TRBV20-1 and TRBJ2-3; TRBD2 aligns across 9 bases. The germline V gene has CDR1 DFQATT and CDR2 SNEGSKA (reference sequence). The V and J ends lost 3 bases and 4 bases, in that order; junction bases with no gene match: 11. The length of the CDR3 is 16 residues. The CDR3 sequence: CSARGGQGLAPDTQYF. The CDR3 DNA sequence: TGCAGTGCTAGGGGGGGTCAGGGACTAGCACCAGATACGCAGTATTTT.

This clonotype was seen repeatedly, ten times or more. J is TRBJ1-2 and V is TRBV9; D uncertain. This CDR3 comprises 14 residues. Deletions cut 4 bases from V and 1 base from J, with 11 bases between. Germline CDR1 SGDLS, CDR2 YYNGEE. CDR3 region: CASSPSSGNYGYTF. The CDR3 DNA is TGTGCCAGCAGCCCCTCCAGCGGTAACTATGGCTACACCTTC. Full variable domain (remainder filled in from reference TRBV9 and TRBJ1-2): DSGVTQTPKHLITATGQRVTLRCSPRSGDLSVYWYQQSLDQGLQFLIQYYNGEERAKGNILERFSAQQFPDLHSELNLSSLELGDSALYFCASSPSSGNYGYTFGSGTRLTVV.

In its sample, this clonotype was seen many times. The chain combines TRBV6-2 or TRBV6-3 with TRBJ1-1; D call uncertain. The CDR3 runs to 12 residues. Trimming removed 8 bases from V and 8 bases from J, with 15 bases in between. The germline CDR1 and CDR2 sequences are MNHEY and SVGEGT. CDR3 sequence (DNA): TGTGCCAGCGGGAGCGTGTCTACCGAAGCTTTCTTT. Translated: CASGSVSTEAFF.

This clonotype occurred many times. The chain joins TRBV20-1 to TRBJ2-1, with 15 bases matching TRBD2. Unmatched junction bases numbered 4, after V lost 6 bases and J lost 7 bases. Germline CDR1 DFQATT, CDR2 SNEGSKA (reference sequence). The CDR3 extends over 14 amino acids. CDR3 sequence: CSALGLAGGNEQFF. For the CDR3, the DNA is TGCAGTGCCCTTGGACTAGCGGGAGGGAATGAGCAGTTCTTC.

This clonotype was detected only a few times. The V gene is TRBV3-1, the J gene TRBJ1-2, with D possibly matching TRBD1 (6 bases). This CDR3 is 14 amino acids long. CDR1 is LGHDT and CDR2 is YNNKEL in the germline V gene (reference sequence). V lost 4 bases to trimming and J lost 8 bases, with 17 bases between them. This chain's CDR3 is CASSPGGQRGGYTF. DNA of the CDR3: TGTGCCAGCAGCCCCGGAGGACAGAGGGGCGGCTACACCTTC.

The sample holds many counts of this clonotype. In DNA, the CDR3 is TGTGCCAGCAGCCCATCACCGGGGGGCGACTATGGCTACACCTTC. Translation: CASSPSPGGDYGYTF. V gene TRBV7-2 combines with J gene TRBJ1-2, with TRBD1 as a possible D gene (6 bases). CDR1 and CDR2 (germline): SGHTA, FQGNSA. The CDR3 loop spans 15 amino acids. V shed 5 bases and J shed 3 bases, with 16 bases lying between them.

This clonotype appeared many times. This chain joins TRBV7-2 and TRBJ2-1, with D possibly matching TRBD1 (6 bases). Trimming took 5 bases from V and 0 from J, leaving 17 bases between them. From germline, CDR1 is SGHTA and CDR2 FQGNSA. CDR3 length equals 17 residues. CDR3 loop: CASSPPRGEPSYNEQFF. The CDR3 nucleotides read TGTGCCAGCAGCCCCCCCAGGGGAGAACCCTCCTACAATGAGCAGTTCTTC.

The chain joins TRBV12-3 or TRBV12-4 to TRBJ2-1, with 9 bases identical to TRBD2. The CDR3 runs 13 residues. The junction had 5 bases not matched to a gene; V was cut back by 6 bases and J by 8 bases. CDR3 loop: CASRQTSGHEQFF. CDR3 nucleotides: TGTGCCAGCAGGCAAACTAGCGGGCATGAGCAGTTCTTC.

This clonotype was counted many times. The CDR3 protein is CASSLGGPGGYNEQFF. In DNA form, the CDR3 reads TGCGCCAGCAGCTTGGGCGGCCCGGGGGGCTACAATGAGCAGTTCTTC. The rearrangement uses TRBV5-1 and TRBJ2-1, with 7 bases fitting TRBD2. Trimming took 0 bases from V and 3 from J; bases not matched to a gene: 6. In germline, CDR1 is SGHRS, CDR2 YFSETQ. This CDR3 comprises 16 residues.

This clonotype was recorded many times. The chain joins TRBV7-2 to TRBJ1-5, with D perhaps matching TRBD1 (5 bases). Trimming removed 5 bases from V and 9 bases from J, with 20 bases in between. Germline V lookup: CDR1 SGHTA, CDR2 FQGNSA. CDR3 length: 15 amino acids. The CDR3 is CASSLAMGGGRPQHF. CDR3 bases: TGTGCCAGCAGCCTCGCAATGGGCGGGGGACGGCCCCAGCATTTT. Looking up the rest from reference TRBV7-2 and TRBJ1-5 gives the full variable domain: GAGVSQSPSNKVTEKGKDVELRCDPISGHTALYWYRQSLGQGLEFLIYFQGNSAPDKSGLPSDRFSAERTGGSVSTLTIQRTQQEDSAVYLCASSLAMGGGRPQHFGDGTRLSIL.

The sample holds many counts of this clonotype. V and J are TRBV7-2 and TRBJ2-3; 7 nucleotides agree with TRBD2. The junction had 12 bases not matched to a gene; V was cut back by 6 bases and J by 3 bases. The CDR3 loop spans 16 amino acids. Germline lookup yields CDR1 SGHTA and CDR2 FQGNSA. The CDR3 nucleotides are TGTGCCAGCAGTCGCCGGGGAGCGGGGAAAACAGATACGCAGTATTTT. It encodes CASSRRGAGKTDTQYF.

This clonotype was seen repeatedly, ten times or more. This sequence joins TRBV11-2 and TRBJ2-5, with 9 bases identical to TRBD1. The CDR3 has 14 residues. After removal of 5 bases from V and 5 bases from J, the junction contained 6 bases not matched to a gene. Germline V CDR1 and CDR2: SGHAT, FQNNGV. The CDR3 DNA is TGTGCCAGCAGCCCGACAGGGGGAGTGGAGACCCAGTACTTC. It translates to CASSPTGGVETQYF.

In its sample, this clonotype was seen a few times. The chain couples TRBV20-1 to TRBJ1-1; 7 bases align to TRBD1. J gave up 1 base and V 6 bases, and 8 bases lay outside the gene matches. Per germline, CDR1 DFQATT and CDR2 SNEGSKA (reference sequence). This CDR3 has 14 residues. CDR3 residues: CSATGDRANTEAFF. The DNA of the CDR3 is TGCAGTGCAACTGGGGACAGAGCGAACACTGAAGCTTTCTTT.

This clonotype came up many times. The gene calls are TRBV7-6 and TRBJ1-4, with a possible D match to TRBD1 (6 bases). Trimming left V 8 bases short and J 7 bases short, with 14 bases between. This CDR3 is 13 amino acids long. Germline CDR1 and CDR2: SGHVS and FNYEAQ. CDR3 sequence: CASSRGRGEKLFF. The CDR3 DNA sequence: TGTGCCAGCTCCAGGGGAAGAGGTGAAAAACTGTTTTTT.

In its sample, this clonotype was seen many times. V and J are TRBV6-7 and TRBJ2-3; 7 bases line up with TRBD1. TRBV6-7 is treated as an ORF (open reading frame) with a function not yet certain. The CDR3 is 16 residues long. Germline trimming cut 2 bases from V and 2 bases from J; bases unmatched to any gene: 7. CDR3 DNA sequence: TGTGCCAGCAGTTACCACAGGGGAGTCTCCACAGATACGCAGTATTTT. This translates into CASSYHRGVSTDTQYF.

This clonotype was counted many times. V is TRBV12-3 or TRBV12-4 and J is TRBJ1-5; D is unclear. Trimming removed 3 bases from V and 5 bases from J, with 26 bases in between. The CDR3 extends over 19 amino acids. The CDR3 spells CASSFLGVRSFVEDQPQHF. In nucleotides, the CDR3 is TGTGCCAGCAGTTTCCTCGGAGTCAGAAGCTTTGTAGAGGATCAGCCCCAGCATTTT.

This clonotype was seen ten or more times. This sequence joins TRBV7-2 and TRBJ2-3; 8 nucleotides agree with TRBD2. Looked up from germline, CDR1 is SGHTA and CDR2 is FQGNSA. CDR3 length equals 19 residues. The V segment lost 3 bases and the J segment 0 bases; nucleotides outside the gene matches: 14. CDR3 region: CASSFSPTGGRTSTDTQYF. The DNA of the CDR3 is TGTGCCAGCAGCTTTAGCCCGACTGGCGGGAGGACCAGCACAGATACGCAGTATTTT.

The table lists this clonotype with many counts. The chain links TRBV7-6 to TRBJ2-5; the D gene is possibly TRBD2 (6 bases). The germline gives CDR1 SGHVS, CDR2 FNYEAQ. Trimming shortened V by 5 bases and J by 1 base, and 17 bases separated the two germline ends. This CDR3 is built from 16 residues. CDR3 residues: CASSPGAEGAQETQYF. CDR3 bases: TGTGCCAGCAGCCCGGGAGCGGAGGGCGCCCAAGAGACCCAGTACTTC.

Written as DNA, the CDR3 is TGTGCCAGCAGGCCCGAAGTTAGCTACGAGCAGTACTTC. Protein: CASRPEVSYEQYF. The chain combines TRBV2 with TRBJ2-7; D is unresolved. Deletions cut 6 bases from V and 3 bases from J, with 12 bases between. Germline V gene lookup returns CDR1 SNHLY and CDR2 FYNNEI. CDR3 size: 13 residues. The full variable domain, its missing parts supplied by reference TRBV2 and TRBJ2-7, is EPEVTQTPSHQVTQMGQEVILRCVPISNHLYFYWYRQILGQKVEFLVSFYNNEISEKSEIFDDQFSVERPDGSNFTLKIRSTKLEDSAMYFCASRPEVSYEQYFGPGTRLTVT.

There are a few counts of this clonotype. V usage is TRBV7-2 and J usage is TRBJ2-4; TRBD2 might be the D (5 bases). Trimming removed 5 bases at V and 1 base at J, with 15 bases between. CDR3 length equals 16 residues. Germline CDR1 SGHTA, CDR2 FQGNSA. In nucleotides, the CDR3 is TGTGCCAGCAGCCAGCGTTGGGAGCTTGCCAAAAACATTCAGTACTTC. This encodes CASSQRWELAKNIQYF.

V is TRBV29-1 and J is TRBJ2-1; either TRBD1 or TRBD2 may fit D (5 bases each). The CDR3 length is 15 residues. Between the trimmed V and J ends, which lost 8 bases and 6 bases, there was a span of 23 bases. Per germline, CDR1 SQVTM and CDR2 ANQGSEA. The CDR3 DNA sequence: TGCAGCCCGTTGAGTCCCGGGACCGATTCCAATGAGCAGTTCTTC. Residues: CSPLSPGTDSNEQFF.

The chain combines TRBV19 with TRBJ1-5, with 8 bases matching TRBD1. J was trimmed by 7 bases and V by 6 bases; bases with no gene match: 8. CDR1 is LNHDA, CDR2 SQIVND, per germline (reference sequence). This CDR3 has 14 residues. The CDR3 region is CASSVTGGQQPQHF. The CDR3 coding sequence is TGTGCCAGTAGCGTAACAGGGGGTCAGCAGCCCCAGCATTTT.

This clonotype was picked up a small number of times. The chain links TRBV12-3 or TRBV12-4 to TRBJ2-3; 9 bases are shared with TRBD2. Trimming cost V 6 bases and J 0 bases; bases outside gene matches: 4. The CDR3 has 15 amino acids. This CDR3 reads CASSPSGASTDTQYF. The CDR3 DNA sequence: TGTGCCAGCAGCCCTAGCGGGGCTAGCACAGATACGCAGTATTTT.

The chain has TRBV2 and TRBJ1-1; possible D gene TRBD1, 5 bases. The CDR3 extends over 14 amino acids. CDR1 SNHLY and CDR2 FYNNEI come from the germline V gene. V gave up 6 bases and J gave up 6 bases, with 17 bases separating them. The chain's CDR3 is CASRRTETAAEAFF. The CDR3 region has the DNA TGTGCCAGCAGAAGGACGGAGACAGCTGCTGAAGCTTTCTTT.

The chain carries TRBV5-4 and TRBJ2-1, with TRBD2 as a possible D gene (5 bases). Germline V lookup: CDR1 SGHNT, CDR2 YYREEE (reference sequence). Trimming shortened V by 5 bases and J by 4 bases, and 13 bases separated the two germline ends. The CDR3 covers 14 residues. The CDR3 spells CASSSRTFYNEQFF. For the CDR3, the DNA is TGTGCCAGCAGTTCTAGGACTTTTTACAATGAGCAGTTCTTC.